This T cell receptor (beta chain) was captured by sequencing in a study of blood T cell repertoires in COVID-19. Turning to the study itself: Collection of acute and convalescent COVID-19 samples took place in the United States, Italy and Spain. In each case, the material was cDNA or gDNA derived from T cells, B-cell-depleted T cells, or PBMCs.

Between the trimmed V and J ends, which lost 4 bases and 4 bases, there was a span of 16 bases. Germline-derived CDR1 and CDR2 are MGHRA and YSYEKL. The CDR3 has 15 amino acids. Original processing methods: The authors estimated nucleated cell counts from reference gene primer amplification. Sequencing was performed with immunoSEQ multiplex PCR; in TCRdb, only in-frame clones are kept and a portion is missing. V, J and clone size derive from that table, while D and trimming were established from the DNA sequence. The sample has 140,000 to 150,000 clones, 84% seen once. The rearrangement links TRBV4-1 to TRBJ1-2, with D perhaps matching TRBD1 (6 bases). The sequencing input was peripheral blood. This TCR was recovered from a human donor in a cohort sampled during active COVID-19. The CDR3 protein is CASSPNRVRGYGYTF. The CDR3 DNA reads TGCGCCAGCAGCCCTAACAGGGTAAGAGGCTATGGCTACACCTTC.